Each of the 9 T cell receptor beta chains below was sequenced from the same sample in a study of T cells after yellow fever vaccination. MiXCR, run by TCRdb on the 5' RACE reads, gives a single entry per CDR3 protein. The data hold just under 600,000 distinct CDR3 sequences, with roughly 14% observed a single time. The sequences come from PBMCs, collected on the day of the yellow fever booster vaccination. Receptors originate from a man in his thirties or forties who received the YFV17D yellow fever vaccine.

This clonotype has more than one count but fewer than ten. The genes are TRBV10-2 and TRBJ1-1, with D unresolved. The ends were cut back, 4 bases at V and 1 base at J, with 7 bases in the middle. The CDR3 length is 13 residues. The germline V gene has CDR1 WSHSY and CDR2 SAAADI. The CDR3 spells CASSVARNTEAFF. CDR3 in DNA: TGCGCCAGCAGTGTGGCGCGGAACACTGAAGCTTTCTTT.

In this sample, this clonotype turned up a few times. The rearrangement links TRBV20-1 to TRBJ2-5; D is unresolved. V lost 1 base and J lost 4, with 10 bases in between. Per germline, CDR1 DFQATT and CDR2 SNEGSKA (reference sequence). This CDR3 contains 13 residues. The CDR3 reads CSARAVGTETQYF. The CDR3 DNA sequence: TGCAGTGCTAGAGCGGTAGGCACAGAGACCCAGTACTTC.

There are many counts of this clonotype. The rearrangement links TRBV5-1 to TRBJ2-1; no definite D call. Germline V lookup: CDR1 SGHRS, CDR2 YFSETQ. Trimming shortened V by 1 base and J by 7 bases, and 6 bases separated the two germline ends. CDR3 size: 12 residues. CDR3 sequence: CASSLIANEQFF. CDR3 DNA: TGCGCCAGCAGCTTGATCGCTAATGAGCAGTTCTTC.

This rearrangement joins TRBV20-1 to TRBJ2-5, with D perhaps TRBD2 (6 bases). This CDR3 has 13 residues. Germline CDR1 is DFQATT and CDR2 is SNEGSKA (reference sequence). Trimming removed 6 bases at V and 3 bases at J, with 14 bases between. The CDR3 spells CSASGLLEETQYF. DNA for the CDR3: TGCAGTGCGTCGGGACTTCTTGAAGAGACCCAGTACTTC.

The CDR3: CSAKAGGPRETQYF. CDR3 DNA sequence: TGCAGTGCTAAAGCGGGAGGGCCTAGGGAGACCCAGTACTTC. This sequence joins TRBV20-1 and TRBJ2-5; TRBD2 matches at 10 bases. CDR1 is DFQATT and CDR2 is SNEGSKA in the germline V gene (reference sequence). V gave up 4 bases and J gave up 5 bases; unmatched junction bases: 7. This CDR3 contains 14 residues.

This clonotype has more than one count but fewer than ten. The chain links TRBV27 to TRBJ2-7, with D possibly TRBD2 on 6 matching bases. V was clipped by 5 bases and J by 2 bases, with 13 bases between them. The CDR3 contains 14 residues. The germline V gene encodes CDR1 MNHEY and CDR2 SMNVEV (reference sequence). CDR3 amino acids: CASSNLDYPYEQYF. CDR3 DNA: TGTGCCAGCAGTAATCTGGACTACCCCTACGAGCAGTACTTC.

This clonotype showed up just a few times. The chain links TRBV11-2 to TRBJ1-1; unclear D gene. The CDR3 spans 14 residues. Germline assignment: CDR1 SGHAT and CDR2 FQNNGV. The V gene lost 0 bases and the J gene lost 4 bases, with 9 bases spanning the gap. CDR3: CASSLDYGVTEAFF. The DNA of the CDR3 is TGTGCCAGCAGCTTAGATTACGGGGTCACTGAAGCTTTCTTT.

The chain joins TRBV14 to TRBJ2-3, with unresolved D. The CDR3 spans 13 residues. Per germline, CDR1 SGHDN and CDR2 FVKESK. V dropped 2 bases and J dropped 6 bases, with 9 bases sitting between them. This chain's CDR3 is CASSQLNVDTQYF. As DNA, the CDR3 is TGTGCCAGCAGCCAATTAAATGTCGATACGCAGTATTTT.

This clonotype was seen a few times. This chain connects TRBV3-1 to TRBJ1-5; unclear D gene. This CDR3 has 13 residues. Trimming removed 0 bases at V and 6 bases at J, with 6 bases between. Germline-derived CDR1 and CDR2 are LGHDT and YNNKEL (reference sequence). The DNA for the CDR3 is TGTGCCAGCAGCCAAGATGTTAGTCAGCCCCAGCATTTT. This encodes CASSQDVSQPQHF.